This TCR beta chain was retrieved from a study of cytomegalovirus exposure and HLA in healthy donors (dated 2017 in TCRdb). Concerning the study at large: According to an earlier analysis of a few hundred of the donors, some 170 million T cells yielded 120 million or so unique TCR beta sequences and approximately 300 Gb of sequence data. About 300 gigabases of sequencing data and approximately 91 million unique TCR sequences made up an early release that covered some 640 HLA-typed donors. Of the roughly 430 genotyped donors, around 81% fell in the genetic ancestry cluster associated with self-reported Caucasian donors. The study was designed to test whether signatures of past pathogen exposure could be identified by cataloging public T cell receptors. The study used immunosequencing to profile the T cell repertoires of approximately 690 subjects and linked those repertoires to cytomegalovirus serostatus. Along with the approximately 650-subject first cohort, a separate validation cohort of over a hundred different subjects was used. To predict cytomegalovirus infection status, the study combined high-throughput TCR immunosequencing, statistical association of individual TCRs with disease status, and machine learning. A later analysis re-analyzed previously published TCR beta repertoires from about 730 donors and added high-resolution HLA genotyping to study TCR occurrence patterns. Rather than drawing on any new phenotypic data, the later analysis identified candidate immune exposures from TCR beta sequences and the way those sequences occurred across donors. In an earlier analysis of a few hundred of the donors, high-throughput TCR beta sequencing was used to judge whether each TCR beta V gene segment behaved as functional or pseudogenic. Donor age, sex, ethnicity and CMV serostatus were collected together with the repertoire data. A later genetic analysis took genome-wide SNP genotypes for 398 of the 666 donors and used that subset as a discovery cohort. Every discovery cohort repertoire had been produced on one sequencing platform. HLA typing included class I and class II loci at four-digit resolution. Typing coverage varied by locus: roughly 629-630 donors for A, B, C, DRB1 and DQB1; 500 to 550 for DQA1; 600 to 610 for DPA1; approximately 470 for DPB1. A few DR-DQ haplotypes were treated as single units for association and clustering because of strong linkage in the cohort. Among a few hundred genotyped donors of the cohort, an average of approximately 240,000 unique TCR beta nucleotide sequences were sequenced per donor, 15% to 20% of them non-productive. Overall study results and their limits: The sequencing pipeline was judged likely to have produced a cluster of highly shared sequence variants as a technical artifact. Assigning TCR associations to individual alleles was difficult when HLA alleles, especially DR and DQ, strongly co-occurred. The presence/absence analyses assumed that sequencing depth was roughly uniform across donors, and that assumption may not be true. Broadly in line with IMGT annotations, most TCR beta V segments showed up in productive rearrangements about 87% or about 30% of the time in an earlier analysis of approximately 600 of the donors. A further reported finding was that TCR beta sequences accurately predicted the HLA-A and HLA-B alleles for most subjects in the first cohort. Only TCR beta chains were sequenced in this cohort, and the absence of alpha or paired-chain data limited detectable features. The study listed around 160 TCR beta chains as associated with cytomegalovirus. In both the original and validation cohorts, the classifier was reported to diagnose cytomegalovirus status with high specificity and sensitivity. Some IMGT-functional V segments, including TRBV6-2 and TRBV6-3, could not be told apart with the 87-base-pair reads, so those segments were excluded. In a later analysis, most CMV-associated TCR beta chains were found to appear HLA-restricted, with HLA associations seemingly driven largely by CMV exposure. The authors suggested that the approach could potentially be extended to other disease states and immunological phenotypes. Linkage disequilibrium might explain the correlated functional status among segregating V segments, but an unknown experimental factor could not be ruled out. Because counts were too low, some 17 rarely observed V segments, including chromosome 9 orphons, were left out of the earlier analysis of a few hundred of the donors. Most TCR sequences were seen in very few donors, while some public TCRs were found in many individuals. In a later genetic analysis, fewer N-insertions in productive TCRs were reported among donors in an Asian-associated ancestry cluster than the roughly 710-donor mean. In a later genetic analysis, a missense DCLRE1C variant was associated with V-gene and J-gene trimming of TCR beta chains, and the association was replicated in an independent cohort. In a later analysis, HLA-associated TCR beta chains were found to be more clonally expanded and to have lower generation probabilities than equally common non-associated chains. At a false discovery rate of 0.05, a later analysis linked 15,000 to 20,000 TCR beta sequences to specific HLA alleles. HLA typing was unavailable for some donors at each locus, so association tests used only the typed subset. Three of the identified cytomegalovirus-associated TCR beta chains were confirmed in vitro to be specific for cytomegalovirus antigens. According to a later analysis, TCR association rates differed among HLA loci, with DRB1 alleles showing the most associated TCRs and HLA-C alleles showing the fewest. Several of the top co-occurrence clusters appeared to be linked to parvovirus B19, influenza, CMV and Epstein-Barr virus, according to a later analysis. For the cohort, immune exposure information was limited to CMV serostatus.

Turning to this clone: The antigen this receptor binds is unknown. The record has no base qualities; no much larger clone is one base away.

The cohort comprised several hundred healthy bone marrow donors. At the time of sampling, all cohort members were nominally healthy, though unrecorded immune exposures were likely present. The donor tested CMV seropositive, placing the donor among the 310 or so seropositive members of the cohort. Each donor provided a peripheral blood sample, and peripheral blood mononuclear cells were used for TCR beta sequencing. Genomic DNA was extracted from the blood cell samples with the Qiagen DNeasy Blood Extraction Kit. The library came from the immunoSEQ multiplex PCR assay. For the multiplex PCR, a mixture combining 60 forward primers for TCR Vbeta segments and 13 reverse primers for TCR Jbeta segments was used. Amplification of the CDR3 region of rearranged TCR beta genes was performed with a multiplex PCR assay on genomic DNA. On the Illumina HiSeq System, the amplified TCR beta libraries were sequenced as 87-base-pair reads. The published analysis was carried out like this. A later analysis tallied around 87 million unique TCR beta chains across the 650 to 750 repertoires, and some 10 million of those chains were shared by two or more donors. To remove PCR and sequencing errors, raw reads were error-corrected and collapsed into unique sequences using a nearest-neighbor algorithm that merged closely related sequences. To assign V, D and J gene segments, CDR3 sequences were aligned to IMGT reference sequences. Each retained sequence needed at least a six-nucleotide match to both a V gene segment and a J gene segment. Rearrangements were called productive when the CDR3 lacked stop codons and stayed in frame with V and J; all others were non-productive. Following IMGT convention, CDR3 was defined as the stretch from the second conserved V-encoded cysteine up to the conserved J-encoded phenylalanine. The earlier analysis of about 640 of the donors excluded any sequence lacking an unambiguous match to a single V gene segment. In an earlier analysis of 500 to 750 of the donors, V segments were called functional above 56.7% productive rearrangements and were called segregating when the between-donor standard deviation exceeded 5%. To diagnose cytomegalovirus status from the catalog of TCR beta chain sequences, a statistical classification framework was built. In a later analysis, V and J genes were assigned by comparing TCR nucleotide sequences against IMGT/GENE-DB human TR gene sequences. The TCRdist pipeline was used in a later analysis to assign CDR3 sequences and most-parsimonious VDJ recombination scenarios. In a later analysis, each TCR beta chain was defined by its CDR3 amino acid sequence together with its V-gene family, and reads without a unique V-gene family were excluded. In a later analysis, 500 to 700 highly shared, low-generation-probability nucleotide sequences were removed to address suspected cross-contamination and a sequencing artifact. A later analysis calculated a clonal expansion index for each public chain from normalized within-repertoire ranks of inferred template counts. A later analysis computed generation probabilities with a VDJ recombination model fitted to out-of-frame rearrangements, and checked the results against IGoR. In a later analysis, TCR-TCR, TCR-HLA and TCR-CMV co-occurrence was scored with hypergeometric tests, and a repertoire-size bias correction was applied to TCR pairs. False discovery rates were estimated in a later analysis by permuting HLA or CMV assignments 20 times. In a later analysis, co-occurring TCRs were grouped using DBSCAN, and TCRdist sequence similarity was added for clustering within HLA-allele-positive subsets. Co-occurrence clustering excluded repertoires with fewer than 30,000 or more than 120,000 public chains, plus five with anomalous nucleotide sharing. TCRdb retrieved this table from immuneACCESS and kept in-frame rearrangements only. Not all clones are present; in checked studies, unresolved V genes account for under half, and no reason is known for the remainder. V and J calls and clone size come straight from that table; D and trimming were deduced from the DNA. The sample profile shows under 200,000 clones; around 67% of them were found once. The ten largest clones represent approximately 4.5% of the sample.

There are 16 amino acids in the CDR3, from cysteine to phenylalanine inclusive. Left in the record is the CDR3 DNA by itself, 48 bases read in frame from the first base. From the germline V gene, CDR1 is KGHSH and CDR2 is LQKENI. Compared with germline, V lacks 1 base and J lacks 1 base; bases without a gene match: 6. Sequences were obtained from PBMCs. The sequence links TRBV18 to TRBJ1-1; the central 7 bases match TRBD1. This TCR came from a woman under 30 in good health and CMV-seropositive. The CDR3 protein sequence reads: CASSPQEGDRNTEAFF. Here is the DNA: TGTGCCAGCTCACCACAGGAGGGGGACAGGAACACTGAAGCTTTCTTT.